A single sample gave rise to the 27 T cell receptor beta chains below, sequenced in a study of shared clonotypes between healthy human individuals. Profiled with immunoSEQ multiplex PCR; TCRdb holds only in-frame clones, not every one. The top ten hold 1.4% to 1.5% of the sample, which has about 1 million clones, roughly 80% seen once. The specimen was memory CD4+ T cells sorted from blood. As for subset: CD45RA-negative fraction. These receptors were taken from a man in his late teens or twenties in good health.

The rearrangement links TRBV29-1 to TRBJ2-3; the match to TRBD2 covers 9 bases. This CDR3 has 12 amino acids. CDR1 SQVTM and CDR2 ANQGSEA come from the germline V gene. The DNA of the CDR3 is TGCCGGGCGGGGGGGAGCACAGATACGCAGTATTTT. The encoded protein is CRAGGSTDTQYF.

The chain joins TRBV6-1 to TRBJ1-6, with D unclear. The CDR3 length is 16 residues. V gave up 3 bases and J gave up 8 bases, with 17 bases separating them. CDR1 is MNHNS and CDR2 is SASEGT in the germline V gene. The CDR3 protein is CASSEGRAKGDSPLHF. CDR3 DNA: TGTGCCAGCAGTGAGGGCCGGGCCAAAGGCGATTCACCCCTCCACTTT.

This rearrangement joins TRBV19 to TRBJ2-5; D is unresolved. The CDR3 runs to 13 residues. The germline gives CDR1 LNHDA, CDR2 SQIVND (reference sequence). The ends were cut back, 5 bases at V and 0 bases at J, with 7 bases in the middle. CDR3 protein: CASSRSYQETQYF. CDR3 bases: TGTGCCAGTAGTCGCTCCTACCAAGAGACCCAGTACTTC.

In nucleotides, the CDR3 is TGTGCCAGCTCACCCTCAGCAGGAGAGAACTATGGCTACACCTTC. Translation: CASSPSAGENYGYTF. This chain uses TRBV18 with TRBJ1-2; D gene uncertain. There are 15 residues in the CDR3. V lost 3 bases to trimming and J lost 2 bases, with 13 bases between them. The germline gives CDR1 KGHSH, CDR2 LQKENI.

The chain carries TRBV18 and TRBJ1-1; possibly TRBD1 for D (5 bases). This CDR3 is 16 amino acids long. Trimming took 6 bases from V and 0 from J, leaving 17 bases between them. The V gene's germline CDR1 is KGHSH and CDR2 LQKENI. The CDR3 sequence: CASSERGLGMNTEAFF. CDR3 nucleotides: TGTGCCAGCTCGGAGAGGGGCTTGGGGATGAACACTGAAGCTTTCTTT.

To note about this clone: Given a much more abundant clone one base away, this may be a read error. The CDR3 spells CASSLQGDNSPLHF. The DNA for the CDR3 is TGTGCCAGCAGCTTACAGGGGGATAATTCACCCCTCCACTTT. This chain links TRBV11-2 with TRBJ1-6; TRBD1 agrees at 7 bases. V was pared by 2 bases and J by 5 bases, with 0 bases of the junction left unmatched. The CDR3 runs 14 residues. Germline V gene data show CDR1 as SGHAT and CDR2 as FQNNGV.

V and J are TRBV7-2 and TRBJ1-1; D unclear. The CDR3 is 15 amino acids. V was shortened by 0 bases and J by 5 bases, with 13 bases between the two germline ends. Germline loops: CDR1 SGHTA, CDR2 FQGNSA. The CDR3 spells CASSLARGVSTEAFF. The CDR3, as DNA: TGTGCCAGCAGCTTAGCGCGTGGGGTGTCGACTGAAGCTTTCTTT.

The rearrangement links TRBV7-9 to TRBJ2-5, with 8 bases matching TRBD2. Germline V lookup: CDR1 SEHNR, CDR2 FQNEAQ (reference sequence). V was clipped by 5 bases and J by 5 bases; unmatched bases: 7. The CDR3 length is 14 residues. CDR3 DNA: TGTGCCAGCAGCGATCGACTAGCGCGGGAGACCCAGTACTTC. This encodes CASSDRLARETQYF.

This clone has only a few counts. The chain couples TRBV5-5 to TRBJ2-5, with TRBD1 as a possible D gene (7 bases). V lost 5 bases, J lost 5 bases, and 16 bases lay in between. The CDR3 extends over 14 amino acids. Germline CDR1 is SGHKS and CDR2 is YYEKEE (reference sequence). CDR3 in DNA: TGTGCCAGCAGTTCCTCAGGGGGGATTGAGACCCAGTACTTC. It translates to CASSSSGGIETQYF. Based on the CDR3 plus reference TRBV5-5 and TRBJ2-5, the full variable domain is DAGVTQSPTHLIKTRGQQVTLRCSPISGHKSVSWYQQVLGQGPQFIFQYYEKEERGRGNFPDRFSARQFPNYSSELNVNALLLGDSALYLCASSSSGGIETQYFGPGTRLLVL.

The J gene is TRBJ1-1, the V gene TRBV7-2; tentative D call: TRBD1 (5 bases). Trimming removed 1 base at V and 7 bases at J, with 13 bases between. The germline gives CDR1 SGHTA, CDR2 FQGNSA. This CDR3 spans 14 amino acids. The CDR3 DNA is TGTGCCAGCAGCTTAGACGCAGGGAGGAATGAAGCTTTCTTT. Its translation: CASSLDAGRNEAFF.

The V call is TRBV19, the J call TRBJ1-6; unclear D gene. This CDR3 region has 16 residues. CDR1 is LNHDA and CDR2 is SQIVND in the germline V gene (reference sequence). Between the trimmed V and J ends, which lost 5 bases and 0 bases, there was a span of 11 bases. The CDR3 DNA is TGTGCCAGTAGTCCCCAGGATCGCTCCTATAATTCACCCCTCCACTTT. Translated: CASSPQDRSYNSPLHF.

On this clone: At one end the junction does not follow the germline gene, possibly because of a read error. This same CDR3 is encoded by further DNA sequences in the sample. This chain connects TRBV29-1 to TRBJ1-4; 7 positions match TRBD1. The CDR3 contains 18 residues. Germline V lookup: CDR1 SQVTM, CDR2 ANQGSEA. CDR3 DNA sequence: TGCAGTGTTGGGGATGGGACAGTTTCGGCCTCCACTCCCCCAAAACTGTTTTTT. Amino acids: CSVGDGTVSASTPPKLFF.

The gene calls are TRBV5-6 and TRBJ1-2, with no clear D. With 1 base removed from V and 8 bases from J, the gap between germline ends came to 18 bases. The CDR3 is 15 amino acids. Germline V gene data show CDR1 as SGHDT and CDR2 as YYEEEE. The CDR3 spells CASSLPRPGGRGYTF. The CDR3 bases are TGTGCCAGCAGCTTGCCCCGACCTGGAGGTAGGGGCTACACCTTC.

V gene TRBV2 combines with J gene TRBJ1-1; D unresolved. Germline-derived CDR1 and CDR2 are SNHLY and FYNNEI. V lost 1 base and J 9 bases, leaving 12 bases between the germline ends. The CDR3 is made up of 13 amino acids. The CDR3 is CASSEVASLQAFF. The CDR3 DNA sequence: TGTGCCAGCAGTGAAGTAGCCAGCCTTCAAGCTTTCTTT.

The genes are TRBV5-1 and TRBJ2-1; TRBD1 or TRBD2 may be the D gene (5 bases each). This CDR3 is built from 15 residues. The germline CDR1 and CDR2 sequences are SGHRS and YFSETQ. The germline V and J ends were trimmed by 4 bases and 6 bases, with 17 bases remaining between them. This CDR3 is CASSPRGGKGNEQFF. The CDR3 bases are TGCGCCAGCAGCCCCCGGGGCGGCAAGGGCAATGAGCAGTTCTTC. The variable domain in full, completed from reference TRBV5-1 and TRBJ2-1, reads KAGVTQTPRYLIKTRGQQVTLSCSPISGHRSVSWYQQTPGQGLQFLFEYFSETQRNKGNFPGRFSGRQFSNSRSEMNVSTLELGDSALYLCASSPRGGKGNEQFFGPGTRLTVL.

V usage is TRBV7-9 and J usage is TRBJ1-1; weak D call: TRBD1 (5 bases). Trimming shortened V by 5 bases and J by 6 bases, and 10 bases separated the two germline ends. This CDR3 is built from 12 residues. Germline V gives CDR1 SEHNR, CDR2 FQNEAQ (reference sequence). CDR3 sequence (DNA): TGTGCCAGCAGCGTTAGGGGCCCTGAAGCTTTCTTT. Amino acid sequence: CASSVRGPEAFF.

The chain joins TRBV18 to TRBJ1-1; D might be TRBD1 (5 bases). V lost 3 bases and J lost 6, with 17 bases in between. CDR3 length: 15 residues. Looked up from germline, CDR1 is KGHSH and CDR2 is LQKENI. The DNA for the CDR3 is TGTGCCAGCTCACCCCACCCCGGGGGGGAATCTGAAGCTTTCTTT. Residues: CASSPHPGGESEAFF.

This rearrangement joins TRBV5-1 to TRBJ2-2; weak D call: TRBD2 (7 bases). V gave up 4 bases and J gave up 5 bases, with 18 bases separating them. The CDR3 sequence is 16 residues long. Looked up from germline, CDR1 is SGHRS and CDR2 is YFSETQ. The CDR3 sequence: CASSPTRGRETGELFF. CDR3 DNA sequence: TGCGCCAGCAGCCCAACGCGGGGGCGTGAAACCGGGGAGCTGTTTTTT.

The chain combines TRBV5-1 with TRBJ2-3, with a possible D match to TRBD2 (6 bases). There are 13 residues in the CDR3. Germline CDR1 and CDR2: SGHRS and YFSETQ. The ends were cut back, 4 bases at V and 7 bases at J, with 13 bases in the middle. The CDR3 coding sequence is TGCGCCAGCAGCCTGGGAGGAGAGAATACGCAGTATTTT. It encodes CASSLGGENTQYF.

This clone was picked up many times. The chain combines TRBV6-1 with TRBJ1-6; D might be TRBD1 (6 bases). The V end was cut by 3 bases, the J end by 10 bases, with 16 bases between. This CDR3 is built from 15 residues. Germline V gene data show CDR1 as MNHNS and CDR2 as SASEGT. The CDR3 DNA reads TGTGCCAGCAGTGATGGGGGCAAGAGAGGGTCACCCCTCCACTTT. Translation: CASSDGGKRGSPLHF.

CDR3 in amino acids: CASSLKRGSYNEQFF. The CDR3 DNA reads TGTGCCAGCAGCCTAAAGCGGGGGAGCTACAATGAGCAGTTCTTC. The rearrangement uses TRBV6-1 and TRBJ2-1; 8 bases map to TRBD2. The CDR3 sequence is 15 residues long. CDR1 is MNHNS and CDR2 is SASEGT in the germline V gene. The V gene end was trimmed by 6 bases and the J gene end by 3 bases; junction bases not matched to a gene: 7.

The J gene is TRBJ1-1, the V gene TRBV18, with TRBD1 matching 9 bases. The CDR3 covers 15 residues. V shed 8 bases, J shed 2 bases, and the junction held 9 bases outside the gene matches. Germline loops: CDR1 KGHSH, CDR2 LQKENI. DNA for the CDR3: TGTGCCAGCCTTATAACGGGACAGGGAAACACTGAAGCTTTCTTT. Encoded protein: CASLITGQGNTEAFF.

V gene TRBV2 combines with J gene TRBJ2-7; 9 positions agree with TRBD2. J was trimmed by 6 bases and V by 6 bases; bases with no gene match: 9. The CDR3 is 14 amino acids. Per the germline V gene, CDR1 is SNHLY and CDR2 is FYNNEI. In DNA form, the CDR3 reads TGTGCCAGCAGCCTATCTAGCGGGACGACCGAGCAGTACTTC. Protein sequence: CASSLSSGTTEQYF.

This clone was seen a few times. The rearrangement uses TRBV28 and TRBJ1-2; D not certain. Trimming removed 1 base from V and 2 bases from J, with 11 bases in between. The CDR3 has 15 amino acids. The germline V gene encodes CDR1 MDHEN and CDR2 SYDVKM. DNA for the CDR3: TGTGCCAGCAGTTTATCGCCCAAAGGAAACTATGGCTACACCTTC. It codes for CASSLSPKGNYGYTF.

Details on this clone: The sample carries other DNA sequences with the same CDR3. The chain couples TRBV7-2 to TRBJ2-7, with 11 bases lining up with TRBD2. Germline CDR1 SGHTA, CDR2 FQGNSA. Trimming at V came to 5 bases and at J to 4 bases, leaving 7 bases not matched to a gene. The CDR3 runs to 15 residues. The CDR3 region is CASSPLAGGPYEQYF. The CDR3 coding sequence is TGTGCCAGCAGCCCCTTAGCGGGGGGGCCTTACGAGCAGTACTTC.

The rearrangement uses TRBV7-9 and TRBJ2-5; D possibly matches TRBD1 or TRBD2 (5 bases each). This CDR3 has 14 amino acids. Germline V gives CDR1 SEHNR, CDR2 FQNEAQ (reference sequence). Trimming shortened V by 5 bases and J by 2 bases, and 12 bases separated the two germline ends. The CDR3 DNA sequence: TGTGCCAGCAGCCCAGGGAGTCAGCAAGAGACCCAGTACTTC. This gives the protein CASSPGSQQETQYF. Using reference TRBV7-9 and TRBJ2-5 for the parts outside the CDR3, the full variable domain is DTGVSQNPRHKITKRGQNVTFRCDPISEHNRLYWYRQTLGQGPEFLTYFQNEAQLEKSRLLSDRFSAERPKGSFSTLEIQRTEQGDSAMYLCASSPGSQQETQYFGPGTRLLVL.

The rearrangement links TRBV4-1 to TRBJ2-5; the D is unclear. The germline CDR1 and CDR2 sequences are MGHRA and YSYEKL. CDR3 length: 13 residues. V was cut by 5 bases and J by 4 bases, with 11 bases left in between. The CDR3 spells CASSLAPPETQYF. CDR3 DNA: TGCGCCAGCAGCTTGGCCCCCCCAGAGACCCAGTACTTC.